Shown below are 13 T cell receptor beta chains from a single sample sequenced in a study of blood T cells in healthy people across ages. Next came a second PCR, run for about 6 to 12 cycles, which used a sample-barcoded 5' primer along with a J-beta primer mix. TCRdb fed the 5' RACE reads into MiXCR, producing one record per CDR3 protein. The sample has roughly 700,000 distinct CDR3 sequences, approximately 29% seen once; the top ten hold approximately 15%. Material for sequencing was blood. The receptor source for this set is a woman older than 75 in good health.

This clonotype was seen at least ten times. The V and J genes are TRBV20-1 and TRBJ2-3; no definite D call. CDR3 length: 14 residues. The V gene's germline CDR1 is DFQATT and CDR2 SNEGSKA (reference sequence). Trimming removed 3 bases from V and 2 bases from J, with 12 bases in between. The CDR3 nucleotides are TGCAGTGCTAGCAGACTCATTCCCACAGATACGCAGTATTTT. Protein sequence: CSASRLIPTDTQYF.

In this sample, this clonotype turned up many times. The chain has TRBV27 and TRBJ2-1; D possibly corresponds to TRBD2 (6 bases). V was shortened by 2 bases and J by 7 bases, with 12 bases between the two germline ends. The CDR3 runs 14 residues. The germline gives CDR1 MNHEY, CDR2 SMNVEV (reference sequence). CDR3 DNA: TGTGCCAGCAGTTTAATGCGGGGCGGGAATGAGCAGTTCTTC. Translating it yields CASSLMRGGNEQFF.

In its sample, this clonotype was seen many times. The chain joins TRBV10-3 to TRBJ2-3; D possibly corresponds to TRBD2 (6 bases). V was shortened by 6 bases and J by 4 bases, with 8 bases between the two germline ends. The CDR3 is made up of 12 amino acids. Germline V gene lookup returns CDR1 ENHRY and CDR2 SYGVKD. CDR3 nucleotide sequence: TGTGCCATCAGGGGACTTTCAGATACGCAGTATTTT. Translating gives CAIRGLSDTQYF.

This clonotype has only a few counts. The chain carries TRBV6-5 and TRBJ2-3; TRBD2 matches at 10 bases. The CDR3 has 16 amino acids. Trimming cost V 6 bases and J 6 bases; bases outside gene matches: 12. Per the germline V gene, CDR1 is MNHEY and CDR2 is SVGAGI. DNA of the CDR3: TGTGCCAGCAGGACCTTCCAAGCGGGAGGGACGGATACGCAGTATTTT. It translates to CASRTFQAGGTDTQYF.

This clonotype was counted ten times or more. The gene calls are TRBV5-4 and TRBJ2-7, with 7 nucleotides matching TRBD1. Unmatched junction bases numbered 6, after V lost 4 bases and J lost 2 bases. From germline, CDR1 is SGHNT and CDR2 YYREEE (reference sequence). The CDR3 covers 14 residues. As DNA, the CDR3 is TGTGCCAGCAGCCTCGGGGACAGACCCTACGAGCAGTACTTC. As protein: CASSLGDRPYEQYF.

With regard to this clonotype: Since a much larger clone is just one base distant, this may be a read error. J is TRBJ2-1 and V is TRBV13, with 11 bases aligning to TRBD1. From germline, CDR1 is PRHDT and CDR2 FYEKMQ (reference sequence). The CDR3 runs to 18 residues. The CDR3 loop reads CVSSLDRGRVIFYNEQFF. The CDR3 bases are TGTGTCAGCAGCCTGGACAGGGGGCGCGTGATTTTCTACAATGAGCAGTTCTTC.

Ten or more counts support this clonotype. The DNA for the CDR3 is TGTGCCAGCAGCCACATACCGGGACAGGGTCGGAGCAATCAGCCCCAGCATTTT. Protein: CASSHIPGQGRSNQPQHF. J is TRBJ1-5 and V is TRBV6-2 or TRBV6-3; 9 bases are a match to TRBD1. The CDR3 runs to 18 residues. With V trimmed by 6 bases and J by 1 base, 13 bases remained unmatched. Germline CDR1 and CDR2: MNHEY and SVGEGT.

The V call is TRBV5-1, the J call TRBJ2-6; perhaps TRBD1 as D (5 bases). Between the trimmed V and J ends, which lost 5 bases and 3 bases, there was a span of 9 bases. Germline V gene data show CDR1 as SGHRS and CDR2 as YFSETQ. This CDR3 spans 14 amino acids. CDR3 in DNA: TGCGCCAGCAGACCAGGGTATGGGGCCAACGTCCTGACTTTC. It is translated as CASRPGYGANVLTF.

This clonotype was detected many times. This rearrangement joins TRBV20-1 to TRBJ1-2; TRBD1 aligns across 8 bases. Germline CDR1 reads DFQATT; CDR2 reads SNEGSKA (reference sequence). The CDR3 is 15 residues long. V lost 3 bases, J lost 7 bases, and 13 bases stayed unmatched. The CDR3 DNA follows: TGCAGTGCTAGCCCAGCCGGACAGGGAAAAGGTGGCTACACCTTC. Protein sequence: CSASPAGQGKGGYTF.

The chain carries TRBV5-1 and TRBJ2-5, with TRBD2 matching 13 bases. Germline V gene data show CDR1 as SGHRS and CDR2 as YFSETQ. The V and J ends lost 5 bases and 5 bases, in that order; junction bases with no gene match: 3. The CDR3 is made up of 14 amino acids. In DNA, the CDR3 is TGCGCCAGCAGTGGGACTAGCGGGATTGAGACCCAGTACTTC. Amino acid sequence: CASSGTSGIETQYF.

This clonotype was found many times. This chain connects TRBV5-6 to TRBJ2-3, with no clear D. Germline CDR1 and CDR2: SGHDT and YYEEEE. This CDR3 has 16 residues. With 2 bases removed from V and 0 bases from J, the gap between germline ends came to 13 bases. DNA of the CDR3: TGTGCCAGCAGCTTCAGGTCATCCGGGAGCACAGATACGCAGTATTTT. This encodes CASSFRSSGSTDTQYF.

As to this clonotype: A much larger clone differs from this one at a single base, so this may be a read error. V and J are TRBV6-6 and TRBJ2-6, with TRBD1 as a possible D gene (5 bases). The V gene's germline CDR1 is MNHNY and CDR2 SVGAGI (reference sequence). The CDR3 runs to 11 residues. This CDR3 is CASTGADVLTF. CDR3 DNA sequence: TGTGCCAGCACTGGGGCCGACGTCCTGACTTTC.

The table lists this clonotype with many counts. CDR3 sequence (DNA): TGCGCCAGCAGCTTGGACGCGTCCTATGGCTACACCTTC. This translates into CASSLDASYGYTF. V and J are TRBV5-1 and TRBJ1-2; D not resolved. Between the trimmed V and J ends, which lost 0 bases and 4 bases, there was a span of 7 bases. The CDR3 runs to 13 residues. Per the germline V gene, CDR1 is SGHRS and CDR2 is YFSETQ.